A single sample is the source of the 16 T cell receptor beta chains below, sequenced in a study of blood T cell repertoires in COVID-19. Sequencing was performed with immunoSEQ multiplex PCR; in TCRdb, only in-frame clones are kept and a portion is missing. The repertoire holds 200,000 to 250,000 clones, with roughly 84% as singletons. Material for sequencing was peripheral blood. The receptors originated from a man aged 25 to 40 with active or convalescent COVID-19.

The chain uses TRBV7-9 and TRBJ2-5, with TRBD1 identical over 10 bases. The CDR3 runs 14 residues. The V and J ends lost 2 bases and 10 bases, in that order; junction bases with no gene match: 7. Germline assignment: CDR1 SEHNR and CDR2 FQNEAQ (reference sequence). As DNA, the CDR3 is TGTGCCAGCAGCTTATTTCCGGGACAGGGGAACCAGTACTTC. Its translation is CASSLFPGQGNQYF.

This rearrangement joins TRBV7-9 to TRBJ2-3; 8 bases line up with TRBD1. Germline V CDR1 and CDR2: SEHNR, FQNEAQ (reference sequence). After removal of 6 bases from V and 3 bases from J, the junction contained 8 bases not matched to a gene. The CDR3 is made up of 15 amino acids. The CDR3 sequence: CASSRDRGGTDTQYF. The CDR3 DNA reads TGTGCCAGCAGTCGCGACAGGGGTGGTACAGATACGCAGTATTTT.

CDR3 region: CASSMGLAGSYEQYF. CDR3 nucleotide sequence: TGTGCCAGCAGCATGGGACTAGCGGGATCCTACGAGCAGTACTTC. The chain employs TRBV7-9 and TRBJ2-7; 13 bases align to TRBD2. Germline V gene sequence: CDR1 SEHNR, CDR2 FQNEAQ (reference sequence). V lost 5 bases to trimming and J lost 1 base; unmatched junction nucleotides: 2. This CDR3 region has 15 residues.

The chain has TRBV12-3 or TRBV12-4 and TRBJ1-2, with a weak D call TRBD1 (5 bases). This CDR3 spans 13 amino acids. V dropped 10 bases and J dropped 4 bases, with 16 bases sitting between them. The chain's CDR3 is CANSRGTGYGYTF. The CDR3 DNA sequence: TGTGCCAACTCTCGGGGGACGGGCTATGGCTACACCTTC.

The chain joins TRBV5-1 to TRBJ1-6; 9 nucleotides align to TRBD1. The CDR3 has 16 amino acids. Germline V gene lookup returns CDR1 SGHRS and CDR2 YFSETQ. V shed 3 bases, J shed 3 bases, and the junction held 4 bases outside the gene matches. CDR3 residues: CASSSGTGYYNSPLHF. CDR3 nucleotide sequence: TGCGCCAGCAGCTCCGGGACAGGGTACTATAATTCACCCCTCCACTTT.

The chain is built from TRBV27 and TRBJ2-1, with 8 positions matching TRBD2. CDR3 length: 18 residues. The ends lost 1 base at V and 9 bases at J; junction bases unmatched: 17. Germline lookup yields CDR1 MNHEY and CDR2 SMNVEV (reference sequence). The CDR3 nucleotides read TGTGCCAGCAGTTTATTCGTGGGGGAGCGGGGGCCCCCGCGTGAGCAGTTCTTC. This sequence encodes CASSLFVGERGPPREQFF.

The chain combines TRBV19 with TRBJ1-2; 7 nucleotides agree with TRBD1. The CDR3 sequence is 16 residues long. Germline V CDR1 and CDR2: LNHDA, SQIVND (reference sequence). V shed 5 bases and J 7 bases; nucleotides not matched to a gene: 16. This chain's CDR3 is CASSAAAGQLLLGYTF. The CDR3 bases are TGTGCCAGTAGTGCTGCGGCGGGACAGTTGCTTCTTGGCTACACCTTC.

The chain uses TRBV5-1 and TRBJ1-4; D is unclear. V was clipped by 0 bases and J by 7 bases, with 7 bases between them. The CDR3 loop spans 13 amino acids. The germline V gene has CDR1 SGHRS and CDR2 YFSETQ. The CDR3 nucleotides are TGCGCCAGCAGCTTGGACACCCCTGAAAAACTGTTTTTT. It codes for CASSLDTPEKLFF.

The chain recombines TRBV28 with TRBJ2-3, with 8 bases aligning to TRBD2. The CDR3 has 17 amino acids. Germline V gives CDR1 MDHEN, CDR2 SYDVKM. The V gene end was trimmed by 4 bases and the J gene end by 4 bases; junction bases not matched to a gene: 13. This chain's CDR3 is CASSSPGLGALADTQYF. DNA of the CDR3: TGTGCCAGCAGTTCCCCGGGACTAGGAGCTTTGGCAGATACGCAGTATTTT. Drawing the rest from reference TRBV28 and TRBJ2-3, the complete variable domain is DVKVTQSSRYLVKRTGEKVFLECVQDMDHENMFWYRQDPGLGLRLIYFSYDVKMKEKGDIPEGYSVSREKKERFSLILESASTNQTSMYLCASSSPGLGALADTQYFGPGTRLTVL.

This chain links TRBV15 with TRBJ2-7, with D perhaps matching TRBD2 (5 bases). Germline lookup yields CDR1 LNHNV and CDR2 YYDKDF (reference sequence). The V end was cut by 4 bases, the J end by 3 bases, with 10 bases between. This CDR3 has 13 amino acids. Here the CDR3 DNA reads TGTGCCACCAGCAAAGGGAGTCTCTACGAGCAGTACTTC. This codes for CATSKGSLYEQYF.

In DNA form, the CDR3 reads TGTGCCAGCAGCGCGGGAACTTTTAATGAGCAGTTCTTC. This codes for CASSAGTFNEQFF. The chain has TRBV9 and TRBJ2-1; weak D call: TRBD2 (5 bases). V was cut by 3 bases and J by 7 bases, with 11 bases left in between. The CDR3 totals 13 residues. Per germline, CDR1 SGDLS and CDR2 YYNGEE.

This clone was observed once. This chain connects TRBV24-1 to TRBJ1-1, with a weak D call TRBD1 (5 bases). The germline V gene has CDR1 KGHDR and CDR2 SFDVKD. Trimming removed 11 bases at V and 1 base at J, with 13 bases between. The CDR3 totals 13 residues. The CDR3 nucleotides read TGTGCCATTCCTTCGACAGAGAACACTGAAGCTTTCTTT. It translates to CAIPSTENTEAFF.

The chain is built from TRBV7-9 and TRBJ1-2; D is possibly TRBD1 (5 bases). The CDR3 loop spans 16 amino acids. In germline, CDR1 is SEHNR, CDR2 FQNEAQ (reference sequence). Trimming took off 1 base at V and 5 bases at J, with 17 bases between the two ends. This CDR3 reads CASSLVGTGVYYGYTF. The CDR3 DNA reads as TGTGCCAGCAGCTTAGTCGGTACAGGAGTTTATTATGGCTACACCTTC.

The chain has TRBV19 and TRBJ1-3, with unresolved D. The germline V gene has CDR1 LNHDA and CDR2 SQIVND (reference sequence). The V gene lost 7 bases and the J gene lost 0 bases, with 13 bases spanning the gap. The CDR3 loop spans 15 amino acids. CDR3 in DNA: TGTGCCAGTATGGATAGTTGGAGCTCTGGAAACACCATATATTTT. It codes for CASMDSWSSGNTIYF.

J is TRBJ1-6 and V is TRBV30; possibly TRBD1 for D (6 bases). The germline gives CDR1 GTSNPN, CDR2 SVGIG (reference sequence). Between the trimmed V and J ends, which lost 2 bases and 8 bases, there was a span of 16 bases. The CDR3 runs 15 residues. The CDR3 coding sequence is TGTGCCTGGAGTTCCGGAAACAGGGTTTATTCACCCCTCCACTTT. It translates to CAWSSGNRVYSPLHF. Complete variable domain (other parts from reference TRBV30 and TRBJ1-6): SQTIHQWPATLVQPVGSPLSLECTVEGTSNPNLYWYRQAAGRGLQLLFYSVGIGQISSEVPQNLSASRPQDRQFILSSKKLLLSDSGFYLCAWSSGNRVYSPLHFGNGTRLTVT.

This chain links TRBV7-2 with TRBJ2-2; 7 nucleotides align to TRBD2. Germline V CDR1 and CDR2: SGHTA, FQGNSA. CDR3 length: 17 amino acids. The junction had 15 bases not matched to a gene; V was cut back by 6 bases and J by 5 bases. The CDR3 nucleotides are TGTGCCAGCAGTCCCAATGCCGGGAGGTCGCGGACCGGGGAGCTGTTTTTT. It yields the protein CASSPNAGRSRTGELFF.